Each of the 22 T cell receptor beta chains below was sequenced from the same sample in a study of identical twins. TCRdb called the 5' RACE reads again in MiXCR, with one record for every CDR3 protein. The sample contains 200,000 to 250,000 distinct CDR3 sequences, more than 6.5% of which appear only once. These data were also reused for a study on yellow fever vaccine responses in identical twins.

Sequencing used memory (CD45RO+) T cells sorted from blood. These receptors originate from a woman between 18 and 30 years old in good health.

The chain joins TRBV18 to TRBJ2-3, with no clear D. This CDR3 is 12 amino acids long. Germline CDR1 is KGHSH and CDR2 is LQKENI. V was trimmed by 4 bases and J by 6 bases, leaving 8 bases between them. CDR3 DNA sequence: TGTGCCAGCTCACAGCCTCGGGATACGCAGTATTTT. It translates to CASSQPRDTQYF.

This chain links TRBV12-5 with TRBJ2-5; the D call may be TRBD1 or TRBD2 (5 bases each). With 1 base removed from V and 5 bases from J, the gap between germline ends came to 26 bases. Looked up from germline, CDR1 is LGHNT and CDR2 is FRNRAP. This CDR3 spans 19 amino acids. CDR3 in DNA: TGTGCTAGTGGTTTGGCCTTAAAGACCAACCGGGACCATTTGGAGACCCAGTACTTC. Its translation: CASGLALKTNRDHLETQYF.

This clonotype was counted ten times or more. The J gene is TRBJ1-5, the V gene TRBV12-3 or TRBV12-4; 12 bases match TRBD1. This CDR3 region has 15 residues. The V gene end was trimmed by 5 bases and the J gene end by 9 bases; junction bases not matched to a gene: 8. CDR3 in amino acids: CASSTGTGGGGPQHF. The CDR3, as DNA: TGTGCCAGCAGTACCGGGACAGGGGGCGGAGGGCCCCAGCATTTT.

This clonotype was recorded many times. The CDR3: CASSSTGSNYEQYF. The CDR3 bases are TGCGCCAGCAGCTCGACAGGGAGTAACTACGAGCAGTACTTC. The chain employs TRBV5-1 and TRBJ2-7; 7 bases line up with TRBD1. CDR1 and CDR2 (germline): SGHRS, YFSETQ. V trimming: 3 bases; J trimming: 3 bases; junction bases outside the gene matches: 6. The CDR3 is 14 residues long.

This clonotype was seen more than once but under ten times. The chain couples TRBV7-2 to TRBJ2-7, with 7 positions matching TRBD2. The CDR3 has 15 amino acids. The germline gives CDR1 SGHTA, CDR2 FQGNSA. V shed 5 bases, J shed 1 base, and the junction held 8 bases outside the gene matches. As DNA, the CDR3 is TGTGCCAGCAGCCCCGGGGGGAGCGGTTCCTACGAGCAGTACTTC. Residues: CASSPGGSGSYEQYF.

This clonotype has ten or more counts. This chain links TRBV5-5 with TRBJ1-4; TRBD1 might be the D (5 bases). The CDR3 consists of 14 residues. CDR1 and CDR2 (germline): SGHKS, YYEKEE (reference sequence). V lost 5 bases to trimming and J lost 5 bases, with 13 bases between them. As DNA, the CDR3 is TGTGCCAGCAGTACGACAGCCCAGAATGAAAAACTGTTTTTT. This sequence encodes CASSTTAQNEKLFF.

The rearrangement links TRBV12-3 or TRBV12-4 to TRBJ1-5, with D unclear. V was shortened by 6 bases and J by 3 bases, with 12 bases between the two germline ends. The length of the CDR3 is 14 residues. The CDR3 coding sequence is TGTGCCAGCAGCCCTTCTGGACTCAATCAGCCCCAGCATTTT. Its protein is CASSPSGLNQPQHF.

A few counts support this clonotype. V is TRBV4-1 and J is TRBJ2-2, with 7 nucleotides matching TRBD1. This CDR3 is built from 17 residues. The germline gives CDR1 MGHRA, CDR2 YSYEKL. V lost 1 base to trimming and J lost 2 bases; unmatched junction nucleotides: 7. This chain's CDR3 is CASSQVGRGGNTGELFF. As DNA, the CDR3 is TGCGCCAGCAGCCAAGTGGGTCGAGGGGGCAACACCGGGGAGCTGTTTTTT.

The CDR3 DNA reads as TGTGCCAGCTCACGCGGACAGGGTAGCTCCTACAATGAGCAGTTCTTC. This gives the protein CASSRGQGSSYNEQFF. The V call is TRBV18, the J call TRBJ2-1; 8 bases align to TRBD1. Germline values: CDR1 KGHSH, CDR2 LQKENI. Trimming cost V 4 bases and J 0 bases; bases outside gene matches: 5. The CDR3 contains 16 residues.

This clonotype has more than one count but fewer than ten. The V call is TRBV7-2, the J call TRBJ2-5; 7 nucleotides align to TRBD1. This CDR3 is built from 16 residues. J lost 4 bases, V lost 0 bases, and 8 bases had no gene match. Germline loops: CDR1 SGHTA, CDR2 FQGNSA. DNA of the CDR3: TGTGCCAGCAGCTTAGCGCTGAAGGGGGCGACAGAGACCCAGTACTTC. Its translation is CASSLALKGATETQYF. Full variable domain (rest looked up from reference TRBV7-2 and TRBJ2-5): GAGVSQSPSNKVTEKGKDVELRCDPISGHTALYWYRQSLGQGLEFLIYFQGNSAPDKSGLPSDRFSAERTGGSVSTLTIQRTQQEDSAVYLCASSLALKGATETQYFGPGTRLLVL.

This clonotype was counted only a few times. The rearrangement links TRBV6-2 or TRBV6-3 to TRBJ2-1, with 11 nucleotides matching TRBD2. This CDR3 spans 15 amino acids. Trimming took 6 bases from V and 9 from J; bases not matched to a gene: 10. The germline CDR1 and CDR2 sequences are MNHEY and SVGEGT. The DNA of the CDR3 is TGTGCCAGCAGCATAGCGGGAGGGCGAGGGCGTGAGCAGTTCTTC. Encoded protein: CASSIAGGRGREQFF.

This clonotype was counted only a few times. The genes are TRBV2 and TRBJ1-1; D gene unclear. The CDR3 length is 12 residues. Deletions cut 6 bases from V and 7 bases from J, with 12 bases between. Germline CDR1 reads SNHLY; CDR2 reads FYNNEI. As DNA, the CDR3 is TGTGCCAGCAGCCCCGGGGTTGGTGAAGCTTTCTTT. Protein: CASSPGVGEAFF.

This clonotype was seen repeatedly, ten times or more. This chain links TRBV7-8 with TRBJ2-1, with D possibly being TRBD1 (5 bases). Germline loops: CDR1 SGHVS, CDR2 FQNEAQ. The CDR3 is 12 residues long. V gave up 6 bases and J gave up 9 bases, with 12 bases separating them. The DNA for the CDR3 is TGTGCCAGCAGTAGACAGTCTACTGAGCAGTTCTTC. Translating gives CASSRQSTEQFF.

This clonotype was seen more than once but under ten times. CDR3 residues: CASSLLRGGEQYF. CDR3 coding DNA: TGTGCCAGCAGTTTACTCCGAGGTGGGGAGCAGTACTTC. V usage is TRBV27 and J usage is TRBJ2-7; no clear D. V dropped 2 bases and J dropped 7 bases, with 12 bases sitting between them. Looked up from germline, CDR1 is MNHEY and CDR2 is SMNVEV (reference sequence). The CDR3 has 13 amino acids.

Many counts were recorded for this clonotype. This chain links TRBV5-1 with TRBJ2-2, with 7 bases matching TRBD2. V lost 0 bases, J lost 1 base, and 3 bases stayed unmatched. The CDR3 extends over 16 amino acids. Germline CDR1 reads SGHRS; CDR2 reads YFSETQ. CDR3: CASSLVLALNTGELFF. As DNA, the CDR3 is TGCGCCAGCAGCTTGGTACTAGCGCTGAACACCGGGGAGCTGTTTTTT.

This clonotype was detected ten times or more. The chain links TRBV6-4 to TRBJ2-2; D unresolved. With 0 bases removed from V and 3 bases from J, the gap between germline ends came to 2 bases. CDR3 length: 13 residues. Germline-derived CDR1 and CDR2 are MRHNA and SNTAGT. Here the CDR3 DNA reads TGTGCCAGCAGTGACTCGGACACCGGGGAGCTGTTTTTT. Translating it yields CASSDSDTGELFF.

The chain links TRBV28 to TRBJ2-2; D gene unclear. Germline loops: CDR1 MDHEN, CDR2 SYDVKM. The CDR3 sequence is 15 residues long. Deletions cut 2 bases from V and 6 bases from J, with 13 bases between. The CDR3 reads CASSLAQKVSGELFF. The CDR3 nucleotides are TGTGCCAGCAGTTTAGCGCAGAAAGTGTCCGGGGAGCTGTTTTTT.

This clonotype turned up a few times. V usage is TRBV7-9 and J usage is TRBJ2-7, with 9 bases identical to TRBD2. Germline V gene lookup returns CDR1 SEHNR and CDR2 FQNEAQ (reference sequence). V lost 5 bases and J lost 2; bases outside the gene matches: 7. The CDR3 contains 15 residues. CDR3 sequence (DNA): TGTGCCAGCAGCCCACAGGGACTAGCCCCCTACGAGCAGTACTTC. Residues: CASSPQGLAPYEQYF. The variable domain in full, with the rest retrieved from reference TRBV7-9 and TRBJ2-7, is DTGVSQNPRHKITKRGQNVTFRCDPISEHNRLYWYRQTLGQGPEFLTYFQNEAQLEKSRLLSDRFSAERPKGSFSTLEIQRTEQGDSAMYLCASSPQGLAPYEQYFGPGTRLTVT.

The gene calls are TRBV7-8 and TRBJ2-7; 8 nucleotides match TRBD2. Germline assignment: CDR1 SGHVS and CDR2 FQNEAQ. The V gene end was trimmed by 5 bases and the J gene end by 0 bases; junction bases not matched to a gene: 12. There are 17 residues in the CDR3. The CDR3 sequence is CASSPTVYSGVSYEQYF. CDR3 nucleotide sequence: TGTGCCAGCAGCCCTACCGTCTATAGCGGGGTCTCCTACGAGCAGTACTTC.

This clonotype was seen repeatedly, ten times or more. The rearrangement joins TRBV5-1 to TRBJ2-7; tentatively, D is TRBD2 (5 bases). V was cut by 0 bases and J by 3 bases, with 16 bases left in between. The CDR3 covers 16 residues. Germline V gene data show CDR1 as SGHRS and CDR2 as YFSETQ. The CDR3 sequence: CASSLGVRSGSYEQYF. Written as DNA, the CDR3 is TGCGCCAGCAGCTTGGGCGTGAGGAGCGGAAGCTACGAGCAGTACTTC.

This clonotype was detected many times. This chain joins TRBV21-1 and TRBJ2-1; the table calls TRBD1, which could not be checked here. TRBV21-1 is described as a pseudogene. The CDR3 has 15 residues. This chain's CDR3 is CASRNGQGGNNEQFF. The CDR3 DNA follows: TGTGCCAGCAGGAACGGACAGGGGGGGAACAATGAGCAGTTCTTC.

The chain uses TRBV7-9 and TRBJ1-2; possible D gene TRBD1, 6 bases. Trimming shortened V by 5 bases and J by 7 bases, and 23 bases separated the two germline ends. The germline gives CDR1 SEHNR, CDR2 FQNEAQ (reference sequence). The CDR3 extends over 16 amino acids. CDR3 bases: TGTGCCAGCAGCCCACATACCGTCCAGGGGTTCTCTGGCTACACCTTC. Its protein product is CASSPHTVQGFSGYTF.